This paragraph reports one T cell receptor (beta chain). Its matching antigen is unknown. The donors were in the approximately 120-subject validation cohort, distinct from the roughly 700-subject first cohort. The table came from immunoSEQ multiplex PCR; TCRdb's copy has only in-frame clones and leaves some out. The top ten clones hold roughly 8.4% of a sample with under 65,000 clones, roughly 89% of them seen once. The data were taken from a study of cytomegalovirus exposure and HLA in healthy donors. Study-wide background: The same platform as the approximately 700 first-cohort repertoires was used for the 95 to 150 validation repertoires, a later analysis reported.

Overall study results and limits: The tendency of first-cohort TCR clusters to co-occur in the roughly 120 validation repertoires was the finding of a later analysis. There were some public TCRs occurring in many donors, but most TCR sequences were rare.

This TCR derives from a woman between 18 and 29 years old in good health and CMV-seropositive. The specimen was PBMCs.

The CDR3 DNA sequence: TGTGCCAGCAGCTCGGGACAGGGGGCATTCTACGAGCAGTACTTC. Translating it yields CASSSGQGAFYEQYF. V is TRBV7-8 and J is TRBJ2-7; TRBD1 aligns across 12 bases. Germline trimming cut 4 bases from V and 3 bases from J; bases unmatched to any gene: 4. This CDR3 spans 15 amino acids. Germline CDR1 is SGHVS and CDR2 is FQNEAQ.